This TCR beta chain came from a study of T cells after yellow fever vaccination. Overall study results and limits: Peaking on day 5 versus 15, the secondary response was faster but weaker.

By 5'RACE template switching, TCR cDNA was produced, with a universal primer site and UMIs added in the process. TCRdb passed the 5' RACE reads through MiXCR, listing each CDR3 protein once. The data show 400,000 to 650,000 distinct CDR3 sequences, just over 20% seen once. The CDR3 spans 13 residues. CDR1 is LNHDA, CDR2 SQIVND, per germline (reference sequence). V lost 7 bases and J lost 5, with 14 bases in between. To note about this clonotype: Its antigen is unknown.

This chain uses TRBV19 with TRBJ1-1; tentatively, D is TRBD1 (5 bases). The specimen was PBMCs, collected 21 days after the first yellow fever vaccination. This sequence originates from a man aged 18 to 29 who received the YFV17D yellow fever vaccine. Here the CDR3 reads CASTPGWGTEAFF. CDR3 nucleotides: TGTGCCAGTACACCCGGTTGGGGGACTGAAGCTTTCTTT.